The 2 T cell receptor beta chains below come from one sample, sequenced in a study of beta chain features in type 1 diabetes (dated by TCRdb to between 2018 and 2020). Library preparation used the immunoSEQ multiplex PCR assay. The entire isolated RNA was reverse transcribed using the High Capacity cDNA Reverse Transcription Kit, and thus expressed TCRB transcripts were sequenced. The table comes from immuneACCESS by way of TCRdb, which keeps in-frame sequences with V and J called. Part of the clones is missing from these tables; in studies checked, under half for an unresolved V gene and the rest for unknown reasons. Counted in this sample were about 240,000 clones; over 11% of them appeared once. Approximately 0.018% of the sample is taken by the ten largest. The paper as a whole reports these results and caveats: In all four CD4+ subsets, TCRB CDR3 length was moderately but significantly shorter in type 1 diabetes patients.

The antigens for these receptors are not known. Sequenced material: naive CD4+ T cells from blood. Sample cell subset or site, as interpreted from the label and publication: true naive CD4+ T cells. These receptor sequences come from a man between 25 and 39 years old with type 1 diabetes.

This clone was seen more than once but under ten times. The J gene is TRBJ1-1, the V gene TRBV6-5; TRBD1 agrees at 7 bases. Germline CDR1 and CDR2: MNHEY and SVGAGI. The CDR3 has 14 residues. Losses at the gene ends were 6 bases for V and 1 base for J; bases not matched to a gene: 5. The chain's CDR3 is CASRRQGQNTEAFF. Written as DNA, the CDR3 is TGTGCCAGCAGGAGACAGGGCCAGAACACTGAAGCTTTCTTT.

The CDR3 here is CAWVGEGKTQYF. In nucleotides, the CDR3 is TGTGCCTGGGTAGGGGAGGGAAAGACCCAGTACTTC. The chain joins TRBV30 to TRBJ2-5, with 7 bases lining up with TRBD2. V lost 5 bases and J lost 6; bases outside the gene matches: 6. In germline, CDR1 is GTSNPN, CDR2 SVGIG (reference sequence). The CDR3 runs to 12 residues.